This T cell receptor (beta chain) was captured in a study of blood T cell repertoires in COVID-19. In the study overall: Nucleic acid was either cDNA or gDNA, and it came from T cells, B-cell-depleted T cells, or PBMCs.

Participants were aged about 18 to 90 years from more than 20 US areas. Before being deemed recovered, Cohort 3 donors had two negative PCRs, clearance, or symptom resolution. Original handling: Amplification of reference gene primers was used by the study to estimate nucleated cell counts. Profiled with immunoSEQ multiplex PCR; TCRdb holds only in-frame clones, not every one. V, J and clone size are those of that table, while D and trimming were read from the DNA. Of 400,000 or so clones in the sample, 80% to 95% were seen once. Per germline, CDR1 MNHEY and CDR2 SVGAGI. J was trimmed by 4 bases and V by 5 bases; bases with no gene match: 6. The length of the CDR3 is 15 residues.

The chain recombines TRBV6-5 with TRBJ1-3, with 9 bases lining up with TRBD1. The TCR was taken from a man between 18 and 29 years old who had recovered from COVID-19. The sample taken for sequencing was PBMCs or T cells enriched from blood (not recorded which). The CDR3 loop reads CASSLQGAIGNTIYF. DNA of the CDR3: TGTGCCAGCAGTCTACAGGGGGCCATCGGAAACACCATATATTTT.